The clone carrying this TCR beta chain was observed many times. Its cognate antigen is unknown. By two-round multiplex PCR, the TCR beta CDR3 was amplified from genomic DNA. Individual primers that were specific to each TRBV and TRBJ gene served in first-round PCR. A single record per CDR3 protein comes from TCRdb applying MiXCR to the multiplex PCR reads. The data hold 30,000 to 40,000 distinct CDR3 sequences, with less than 40% observed a single time. This specimen belongs to a study of prognosis after radiotherapy for stage I lung cancer. Findings of the study overall: The question of whether the expanded TCR clones were tumor-specific was not determined.

The source material was PBMCs, sampled before or after stereotactic body radiation therapy (not recorded which). The receptor was isolated from a donor of 50 years or more with non-small cell lung cancer.

The CDR3 sequence is CASSIQGWGTGELFF. CDR3 coding DNA: TGTGCCAGTAGTATCCAGGGTTGGGGCACCGGGGAGCTGTTTTTT. The chain combines TRBV19 with TRBJ2-2, with D possibly TRBD1 on 5 matching bases. This CDR3 has 15 amino acids. Germline V gene data show CDR1 as LNHDA and CDR2 as SQIVND (reference sequence). V gave up 3 bases and J gave up 4 bases, with 12 bases separating them.